This TCR beta chain was retrieved from a study of technical replicates of blood from a handful of donors (dated by TCRdb to about 2017). The V end loses 9 bases and the J end loses 7 bases, and a stretch of 18 bases separates them. The CDR3 holds 13 amino acids from the cysteine to the phenylalanine. Just the 39-base CDR3 DNA is kept, in frame starting at base 1. For CDR1 and CDR2, the germline V gene lists SNHLY and FYNNEI. As for this clone: The antigen it binds to is not known. It has no much larger one-base neighbor in the sample; base qualities were not kept.

Libraries were prepared through the immunoSEQ multiplex PCR assay. What TCRdb holds here is the immuneACCESS table cut down to in-frame rearrangements. Part of the clones is not present; checked against another copy, under half of the missing clones reflect an unresolved V gene, and the others are unexplained. The sample data list approximately 85,000 clones, and around 90% of these were observed just once. The ten largest clonotypes hold roughly 0.28% of the sample. The sample was T cells isolated from PBMCs. The chain couples TRBV2 to TRBJ2-5; 6 matching bases give a weak D call of TRBD1. The TCR sequence derives from a human donor in good health. The nucleotides are TGTGCCAGTACCAGGGGCAAGGGTGGGACCCAGTACTTC. Translation gives CASTRGKGGTQYF.